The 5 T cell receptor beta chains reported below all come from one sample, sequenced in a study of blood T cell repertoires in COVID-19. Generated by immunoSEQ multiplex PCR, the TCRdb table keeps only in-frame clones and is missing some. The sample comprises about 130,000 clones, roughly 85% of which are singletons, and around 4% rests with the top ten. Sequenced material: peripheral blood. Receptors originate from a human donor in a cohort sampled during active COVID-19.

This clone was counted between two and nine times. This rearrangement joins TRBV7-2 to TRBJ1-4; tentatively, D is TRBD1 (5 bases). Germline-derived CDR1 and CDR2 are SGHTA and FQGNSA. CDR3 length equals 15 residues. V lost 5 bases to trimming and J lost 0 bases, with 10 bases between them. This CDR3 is CASSLDRATNEKLFF. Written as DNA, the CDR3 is TGTGCCAGCAGCCTAGACAGAGCAACTAATGAAAAACTGTTTTTT. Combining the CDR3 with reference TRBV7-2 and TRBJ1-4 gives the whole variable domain GAGVSQSPSNKVTEKGKDVELRCDPISGHTALYWYRQSLGQGLEFLIYFQGNSAPDKSGLPSDRFSAERTGGSVSTLTIQRTQQEDSAVYLCASSLDRATNEKLFFGSGTQLSVL.

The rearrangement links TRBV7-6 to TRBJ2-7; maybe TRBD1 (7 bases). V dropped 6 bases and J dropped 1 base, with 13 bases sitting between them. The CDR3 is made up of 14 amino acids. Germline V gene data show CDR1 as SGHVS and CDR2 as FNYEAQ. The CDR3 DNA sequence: TGTGCCAGCAGGGAACAGGGGACTTCCTACGAGCAGTACTTC. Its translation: CASREQGTSYEQYF.

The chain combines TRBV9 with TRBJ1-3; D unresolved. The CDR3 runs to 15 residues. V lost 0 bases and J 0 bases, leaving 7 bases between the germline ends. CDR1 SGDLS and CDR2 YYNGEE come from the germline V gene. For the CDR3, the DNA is TGTGCCAGCAGCGTAGATGTCCTCTCTGGAAACACCATATATTTT. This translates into CASSVDVLSGNTIYF.

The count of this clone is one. The CDR3 spells CASITGSSGNTIYF. Here the CDR3 DNA reads TGTGCCAGCATCACAGGGAGCTCTGGAAACACCATATATTTT. The rearrangement uses TRBV7-9 and TRBJ1-3; D may be TRBD1 (6 bases). Per germline, CDR1 SEHNR and CDR2 FQNEAQ (reference sequence). V was pared by 7 bases and J by 0 bases, with 10 bases between. This CDR3 has 14 amino acids. Filled out from reference TRBV7-9 and TRBJ1-3, the complete variable domain reads DTGVSQNPRHKITKRGQNVTFRCDPISEHNRLYWYRQTLGQGPEFLTYFQNEAQLEKSRLLSDRFSAERPKGSFSTLEIQRTEQGDSAMYLCASITGSSGNTIYFGEGSWLTVV.

The CDR3 loop reads CASNPWGQGSNQPQHF. CDR3 in DNA: TGTGCCAGTAATCCGTGGGGACAGGGTAGCAATCAGCCCCAGCATTTT. The chain links TRBV19 to TRBJ1-5; 9 bases match TRBD1. After removal of 7 bases from V and 0 bases from J, the junction contained 7 bases not matched to a gene. Germline V gene data show CDR1 as LNHDA and CDR2 as SQIVND (reference sequence). The length of the CDR3 is 16 residues.